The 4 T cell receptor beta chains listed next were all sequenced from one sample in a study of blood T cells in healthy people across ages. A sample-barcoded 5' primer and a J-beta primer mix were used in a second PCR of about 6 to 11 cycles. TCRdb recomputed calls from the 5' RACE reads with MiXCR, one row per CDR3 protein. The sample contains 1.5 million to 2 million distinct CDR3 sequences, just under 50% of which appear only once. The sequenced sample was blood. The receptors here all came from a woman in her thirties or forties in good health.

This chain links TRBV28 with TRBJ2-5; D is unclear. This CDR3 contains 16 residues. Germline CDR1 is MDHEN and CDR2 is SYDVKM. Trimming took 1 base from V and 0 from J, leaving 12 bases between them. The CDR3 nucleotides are TGTGCCAGCAGTTTATTCCAGGACCCATACCAAGAGACCCAGTACTTC. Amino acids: CASSLFQDPYQETQYF.

CDR3 region: CAINGGLNEKLFF. The DNA of the CDR3 is TGTGCCATCAACGGGGGGCTGAATGAAAAACTGTTTTTT. V and J are TRBV10-3 and TRBJ1-4, with D perhaps TRBD1 (6 bases). There are 13 residues in the CDR3. The V end was cut by 7 bases, the J end by 5 bases, with 11 bases between. CDR1 ENHRY and CDR2 SYGVKD come from the germline V gene.

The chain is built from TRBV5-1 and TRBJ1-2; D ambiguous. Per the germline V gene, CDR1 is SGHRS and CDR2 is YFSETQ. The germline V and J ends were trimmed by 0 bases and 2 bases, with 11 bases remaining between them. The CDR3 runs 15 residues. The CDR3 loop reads CASSLGPAQNYGYTF. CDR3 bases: TGCGCCAGCAGCTTGGGACCCGCACAGAACTATGGCTACACCTTC.

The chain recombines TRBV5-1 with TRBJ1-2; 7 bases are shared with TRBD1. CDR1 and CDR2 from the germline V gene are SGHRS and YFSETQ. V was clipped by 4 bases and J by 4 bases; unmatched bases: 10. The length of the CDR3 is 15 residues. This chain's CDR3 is CASSPTGDSLYGYTF. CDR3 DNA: TGCGCCAGCAGCCCAACAGGGGACTCACTCTATGGCTACACCTTC. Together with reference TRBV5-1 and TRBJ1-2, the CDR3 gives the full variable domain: KAGVTQTPRYLIKTRGQQVTLSCSPISGHRSVSWYQQTPGQGLQFLFEYFSETQRNKGNFPGRFSGRQFSNSRSEMNVSTLELGDSALYLCASSPTGDSLYGYTFGSGTRLTVV.